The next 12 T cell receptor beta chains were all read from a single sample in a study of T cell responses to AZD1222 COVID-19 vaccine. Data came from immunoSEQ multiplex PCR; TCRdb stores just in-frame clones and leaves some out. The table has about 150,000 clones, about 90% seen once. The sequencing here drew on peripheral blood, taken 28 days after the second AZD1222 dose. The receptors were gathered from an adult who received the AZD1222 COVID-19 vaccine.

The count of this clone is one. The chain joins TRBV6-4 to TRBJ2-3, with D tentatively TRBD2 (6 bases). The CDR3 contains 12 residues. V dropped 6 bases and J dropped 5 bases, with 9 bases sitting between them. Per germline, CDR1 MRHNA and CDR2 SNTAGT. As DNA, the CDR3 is TGTGCCAGCAGCCCGGAGGGAGATACGCAGTATTTT. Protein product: CASSPEGDTQYF.

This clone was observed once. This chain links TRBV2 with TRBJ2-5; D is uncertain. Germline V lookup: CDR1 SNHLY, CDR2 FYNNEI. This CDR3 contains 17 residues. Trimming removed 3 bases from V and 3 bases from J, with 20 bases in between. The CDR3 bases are TGTGCCAGCAGTGACCCGACACCTCCAGCCGTTGAAGAGACCCAGTACTTC. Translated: CASSDPTPPAVEETQYF.

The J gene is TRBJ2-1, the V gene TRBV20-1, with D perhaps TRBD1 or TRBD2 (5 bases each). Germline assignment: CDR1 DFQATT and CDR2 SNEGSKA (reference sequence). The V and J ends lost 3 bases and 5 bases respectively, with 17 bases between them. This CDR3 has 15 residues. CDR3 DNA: TGCAGTGCTAGTATTAGGTCCGGGGCGAACAATGAGCAGTTCTTC. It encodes CSASIRSGANNEQFF.

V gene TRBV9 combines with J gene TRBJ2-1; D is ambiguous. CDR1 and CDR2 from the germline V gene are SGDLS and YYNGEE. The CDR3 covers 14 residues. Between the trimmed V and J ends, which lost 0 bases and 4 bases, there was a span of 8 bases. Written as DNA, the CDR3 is TGTGCCAGCAGCGTAGACAGTAGGTACAATGAGCAGTTCTTC. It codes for CASSVDSRYNEQFF.

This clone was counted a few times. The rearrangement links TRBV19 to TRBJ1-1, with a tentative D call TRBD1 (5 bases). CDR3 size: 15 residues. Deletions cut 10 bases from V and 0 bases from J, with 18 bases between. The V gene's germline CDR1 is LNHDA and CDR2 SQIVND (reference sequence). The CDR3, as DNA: TGTGCCACTAGAAAGGTGGGGCCCTTGAACACTGAAGCTTTCTTT. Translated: CATRKVGPLNTEAFF.

In nucleotides, the CDR3 is TGTGCCAGTAGTATCGTTGGGACCCGCTCCTACGAGCAGTACTTC. Protein: CASSIVGTRSYEQYF. The chain combines TRBV19 with TRBJ2-7, with D perhaps assigned TRBD1 or TRBD2 (5 bases each). Trimming removed 3 bases from V and 0 bases from J, with 12 bases in between. In germline, CDR1 is LNHDA, CDR2 SQIVND (reference sequence). The CDR3 runs to 15 residues.

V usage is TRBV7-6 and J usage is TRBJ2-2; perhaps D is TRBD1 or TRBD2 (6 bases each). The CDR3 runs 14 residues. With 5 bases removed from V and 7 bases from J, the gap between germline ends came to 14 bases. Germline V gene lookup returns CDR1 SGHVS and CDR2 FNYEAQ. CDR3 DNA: TGTGCCAGCAGCCCATGGGGGCGGGGCGGGGAGCTGTTTTTT. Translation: CASSPWGRGGELFF.

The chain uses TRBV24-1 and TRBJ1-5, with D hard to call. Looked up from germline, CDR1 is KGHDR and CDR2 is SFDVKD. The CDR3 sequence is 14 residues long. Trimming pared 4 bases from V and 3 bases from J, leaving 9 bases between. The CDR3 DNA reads TGTGCCACCAGTGAGACCGGGAACAATCAGCCCCAGCATTTT. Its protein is CATSETGNNQPQHF.

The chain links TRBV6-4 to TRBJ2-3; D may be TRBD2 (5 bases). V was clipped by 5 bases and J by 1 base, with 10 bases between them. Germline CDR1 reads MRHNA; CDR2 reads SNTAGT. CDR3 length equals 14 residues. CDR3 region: CASSKNGGTDTQYF. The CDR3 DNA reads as TGTGCCAGCAGTAAAAACGGGGGCACAGATACGCAGTATTTT.

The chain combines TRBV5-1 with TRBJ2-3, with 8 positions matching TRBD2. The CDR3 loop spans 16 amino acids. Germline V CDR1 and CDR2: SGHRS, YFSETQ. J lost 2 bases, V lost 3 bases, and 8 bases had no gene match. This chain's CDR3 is CASSYSGGGYTDTQYF. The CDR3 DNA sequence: TGCGCCAGCAGCTACTCTGGCGGGGGGTACACAGATACGCAGTATTTT.

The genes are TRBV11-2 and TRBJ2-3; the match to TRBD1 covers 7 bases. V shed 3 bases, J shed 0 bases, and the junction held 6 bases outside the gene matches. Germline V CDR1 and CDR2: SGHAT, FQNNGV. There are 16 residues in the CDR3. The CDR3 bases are TGTGCCAGCAGCTTTCCCGGGACAGCTAGCACAGATACGCAGTATTTT. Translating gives CASSFPGTASTDTQYF.

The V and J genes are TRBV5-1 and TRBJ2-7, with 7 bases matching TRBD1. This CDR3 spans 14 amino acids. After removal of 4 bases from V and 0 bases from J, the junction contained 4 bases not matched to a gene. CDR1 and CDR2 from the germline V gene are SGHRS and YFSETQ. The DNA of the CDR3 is TGCGCCAGCAGCGAGGGGACAGTCTCCTACGAGCAGTACTTC. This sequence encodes CASSEGTVSYEQYF. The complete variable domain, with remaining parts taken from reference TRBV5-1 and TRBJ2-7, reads KAGVTQTPRYLIKTRGQQVTLSCSPISGHRSVSWYQQTPGQGLQFLFEYFSETQRNKGNFPGRFSGRQFSNSRSEMNVSTLELGDSALYLCASSEGTVSYEQYFGPGTRLTVT.